This T cell receptor beta chain was recorded in a study of T cell responses to AZD1222 COVID-19 vaccine. Sequenced by immunoSEQ multiplex PCR; TCRdb stores in-frame clones only, minus some. The sample includes around 180,000 clones, 85% to 95% of them seen just once. Germline V gene sequence: CDR1 SNHLY, CDR2 FYNNEI. V lost 5 bases, J lost 12 bases, and 17 bases lay in between. CDR3 size: 13 residues. The receptor's source is an adult in good health. The chain recombines TRBV2 with TRBJ2-1; D possibly matches TRBD1 or TRBD2 (5 bases each). The source was peripheral blood, collected on day 0 of AZD1222 vaccination. This CDR3 is CASSLSLTGRQFF. The DNA for the CDR3 is TGTGCCAGCAGTTTGTCCTTAACGGGACGGCAGTTCTTC.